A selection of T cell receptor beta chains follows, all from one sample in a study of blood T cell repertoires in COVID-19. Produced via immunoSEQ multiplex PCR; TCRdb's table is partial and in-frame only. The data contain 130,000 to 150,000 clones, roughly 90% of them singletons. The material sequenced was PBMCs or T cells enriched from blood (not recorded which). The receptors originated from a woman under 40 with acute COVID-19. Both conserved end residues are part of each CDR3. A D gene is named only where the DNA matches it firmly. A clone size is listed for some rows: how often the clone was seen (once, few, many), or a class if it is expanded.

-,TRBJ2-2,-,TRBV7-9,CASSLGREITGELFF,TGTGCCAGCAGCTTAGGCAGGGAAATAACCGGGGAGCTGTTTTTT
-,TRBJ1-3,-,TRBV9,CASTKTGLYPGNTIYF,TGTGCCAGCACAAAGACAGGACTTTACCCTGGAAACACCATATATTTT
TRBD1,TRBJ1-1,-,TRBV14,CASKGQPNTEAFF,TGTGCCAGCAAGGGACAGCCGAACACTGAAGCTTTCTTT
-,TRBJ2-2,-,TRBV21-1,CAGTGEYDTGELFF,TGTGCGGGGACAGGGGAGTATGACACCGGGGAGCTGTTTTTT
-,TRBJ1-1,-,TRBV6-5,CASSYDGRGDTEAFF,TGTGCCAGCAGTTACGATGGTAGGGGTGACACTGAAGCTTTCTTT
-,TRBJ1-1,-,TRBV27,CASSLGGRNTEAFF,TGTGCCAGCAGCCTGGGGGGGCGAAACACTGAAGCTTTCTTT
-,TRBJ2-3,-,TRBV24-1,CATSGLNKVTSRSTDTQYF,TGTGCCACCAGTGGCCTTAATAAGGTGACTAGTAGAAGCACAGATACGCAGTATTTT
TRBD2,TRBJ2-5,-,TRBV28,CASSLGGSYRPAQYF,TGTGCCAGCAGTTTAGGCGGGAGTTACCGACCGGCCCAGTACTTC
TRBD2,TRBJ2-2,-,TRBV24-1,CATEREDTGELFF,TGTGCCACGGAGCGGGAGGACACCGGGGAGCTGTTTTTT
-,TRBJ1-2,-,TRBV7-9,CASSWGQTHGYTF,TGTGCCAGCAGCTGGGGCCAGACCCATGGCTACACCTTC
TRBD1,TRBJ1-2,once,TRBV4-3,CASSGLRDRGLYGYTF,TGCGCCAGCAGCGGTCTCCGGGACAGGGGACTCTATGGCTACACCTTC
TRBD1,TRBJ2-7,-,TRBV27,CASIRRDRGGEQYF,TGTGCCAGCATCCGCCGGGACAGGGGAGGCGAGCAGTACTTC
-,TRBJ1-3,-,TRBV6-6,CASSSWAGGNTIYF,TGTGCCAGCAGTTCTTGGGCCGGTGGAAACACCATATATTTT
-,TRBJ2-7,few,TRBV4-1,CASSPTGISYEQYF,TGCGCCAGCAGCCCAACCGGGATCTCCTACGAGCAGTACTTC
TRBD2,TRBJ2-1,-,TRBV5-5,CASSMGLAVAYNEQFF,TGTGCCAGCAGCATGGGACTAGCTGTAGCCTACAATGAGCAGTTCTTC
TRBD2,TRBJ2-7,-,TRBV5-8,CASSWPGLTF,TGTGCCAGCAGCTGGCCGGGACTAACTTTC
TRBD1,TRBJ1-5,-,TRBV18,CASSSTGVQPQHF,TGTGCCAGCTCATCGACAGGGGTCCAGCCCCAGCATTTT
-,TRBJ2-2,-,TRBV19,CASRETGYPGELFF,TGTGCCAGTCGTGAGACGGGTTACCCCGGGGAGCTGTTTTTT
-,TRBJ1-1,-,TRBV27,CASSPLGGTEAFF,TGTGCCAGCAGTCCCCTGGGGGGCACTGAAGCTTTCTTT
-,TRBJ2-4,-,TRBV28,CASSSPGVEAKNIQYF,TGTGCCAGCAGTTCCCCGGGAGTAGAAGCCAAAAACATTCAGTACTTC
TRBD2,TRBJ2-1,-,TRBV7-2,CASGEQRTSIHEQFF,TGTGCCAGCGGGGAACAGAGGACTAGCATCCATGAGCAGTTCTTC
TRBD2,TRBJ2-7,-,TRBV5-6,CASSQGLAGNYEQYF,TGTGCCAGCAGCCAAGGACTAGCGGGAAACTACGAGCAGTACTTC
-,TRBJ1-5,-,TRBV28,CASKYTGYSNQPQHF,TGTGCCAGCAAATATACAGGGTATTCCAATCAGCCCCAGCATTTT
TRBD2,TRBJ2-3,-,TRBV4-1,CASSQLVSGGRASDTQYF,TGCGCCAGCAGCCAATTAGTGAGTGGCGGGAGGGCCTCAGATACGCAGTATTTT
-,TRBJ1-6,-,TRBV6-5,CASSLTEKSPLHF,TGTGCCAGCAGCCTGACAGAAAAATCACCCCTCCACTTT
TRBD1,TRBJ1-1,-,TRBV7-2,CASSARQGTFTEAFF,TGTGCCAGCAGCGCGCGACAGGGGACCTTCACTGAAGCTTTCTTT
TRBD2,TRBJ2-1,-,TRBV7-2,CASRLPGLAGGEQFF,TGTGCCAGCAGGCTGCCGGGACTAGCGGGAGGTGAGCAGTTCTTC
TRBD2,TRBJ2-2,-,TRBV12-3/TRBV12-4,CAGARGVGELFF,TGTGCCGGCGCGCGGGGGGTCGGGGAGCTGTTTTTT
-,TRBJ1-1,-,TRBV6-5,CASSYDPWGLNTEAFF,TGTGCCAGCAGTTACGACCCCTGGGGGCTGAACACTGAAGCTTTCTTT
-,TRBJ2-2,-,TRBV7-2,CASSLFGLGNTGELFF,TGTGCCAGCAGCTTATTCGGCCTAGGGAACACCGGGGAGCTGTTTTTT
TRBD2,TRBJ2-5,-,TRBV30,CAWATSGIETQYF,TGTGCCTGGGCGACTAGCGGGATCGAGACCCAGTACTTC
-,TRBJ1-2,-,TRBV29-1,CSGAREGGNYGYTF,TGCAGCGGGGCCCGGGAAGGGGGTAACTATGGCTACACCTTC
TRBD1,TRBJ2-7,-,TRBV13,CASSLTGGEQYF,TGTGCCAGCAGTTTGACAGGGGGCGAGCAGTACTTC
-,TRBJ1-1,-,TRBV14,CASSQDLGQQNTEAFF,TGTGCCAGCAGCCAAGACTTAGGACAGCAGAACACTGAAGCTTTCTTT
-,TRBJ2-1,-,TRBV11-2,CASSLLGRNEQFF,TGTGCCAGCAGCTTACTCGGGAGAAATGAGCAGTTCTTC
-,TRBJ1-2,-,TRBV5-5,CASRRDYGYTF,TGTGCCAGCCGCCGGGACTATGGCTACACCTTC
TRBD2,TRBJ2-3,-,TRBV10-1,CASSESTRRAGEGKGDTQYF,TGCGCCAGCAGTGAGTCGACTCGCCGTGCGGGAGAGGGTAAGGGAGATACGCAGTATTTT
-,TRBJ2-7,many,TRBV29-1,CSVEFQRSYEQYF,TGCAGCGTTGAGTTCCAGCGGTCCTACGAGCAGTACTTC
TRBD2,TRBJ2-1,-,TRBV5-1,CASSYSGSNEQFF,TGCGCCAGCAGCTATAGCGGGAGTAATGAGCAGTTCTTC
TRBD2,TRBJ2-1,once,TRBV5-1,CASSFGLAGELNNEQFF,TGCGCCAGCAGCTTCGGACTAGCGGGTGAATTAAACAATGAGCAGTTCTTC
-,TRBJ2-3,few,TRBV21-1,CASRLQGLWTQYF,TGTGCCAGCAGGCTGCAGGGTTTATGGACGCAGTATTTT
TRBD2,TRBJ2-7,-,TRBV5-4,CASIELAGLYEQYF,TGTGCCAGCATTGAACTAGCGGGACTCTACGAGCAGTACTTC
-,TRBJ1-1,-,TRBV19,CASQNQGGGTEAFF,TGTGCCAGTCAGAATCAGGGCGGGGGTACTGAAGCTTTCTTT
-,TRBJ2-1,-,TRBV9,CASSVGPLNEQFF,TGTGCCAGCAGCGTAGGGCCCCTTAATGAGCAGTTCTTC
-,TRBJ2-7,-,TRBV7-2,CASSLGGRLGTEQYF,TGTGCCAGCAGCTTAGGGGGGAGGTTGGGGACCGAGCAGTACTTC
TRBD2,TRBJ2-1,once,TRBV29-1,CSVKRGSYNEQFF,TGCAGCGTTAAGCGGGGCTCCTACAATGAGCAGTTCTTC
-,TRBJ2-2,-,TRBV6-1,CASREANGGELFF,TGTGCCAGCAGAGAAGCCAACGGGGGGGAGCTGTTTTTT
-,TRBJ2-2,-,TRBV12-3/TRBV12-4,CASSQTGLRMFF,TGTGCCAGCAGTCAGACAGGCCTAAGGATGTTTTTT
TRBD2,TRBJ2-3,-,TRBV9,CASSVLVGGLTDTQYF,TGTGCCAGCAGCGTACTCGTGGGAGGGCTTACAGATACGCAGTATTTT